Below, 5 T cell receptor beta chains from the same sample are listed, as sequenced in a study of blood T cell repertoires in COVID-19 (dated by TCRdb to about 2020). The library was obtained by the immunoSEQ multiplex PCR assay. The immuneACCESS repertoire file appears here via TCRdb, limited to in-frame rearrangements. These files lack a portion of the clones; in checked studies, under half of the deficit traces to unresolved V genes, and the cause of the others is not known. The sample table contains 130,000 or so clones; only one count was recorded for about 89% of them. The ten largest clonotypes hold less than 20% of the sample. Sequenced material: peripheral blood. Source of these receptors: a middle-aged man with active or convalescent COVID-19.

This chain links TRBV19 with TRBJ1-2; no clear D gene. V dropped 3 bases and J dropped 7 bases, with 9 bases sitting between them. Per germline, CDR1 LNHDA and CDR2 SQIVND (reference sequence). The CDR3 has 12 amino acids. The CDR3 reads CASSMREGGYTF. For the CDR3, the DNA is TGTGCCAGTAGTATGAGGGAGGGTGGCTACACCTTC.

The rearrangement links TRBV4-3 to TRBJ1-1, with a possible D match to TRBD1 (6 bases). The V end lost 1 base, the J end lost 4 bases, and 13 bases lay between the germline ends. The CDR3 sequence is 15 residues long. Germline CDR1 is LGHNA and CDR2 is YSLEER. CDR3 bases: TGCGCCAGCAGCCAAGTGGGCAGGGGATCCACTGAAGCTTTCTTT. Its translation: CASSQVGRGSTEAFF.

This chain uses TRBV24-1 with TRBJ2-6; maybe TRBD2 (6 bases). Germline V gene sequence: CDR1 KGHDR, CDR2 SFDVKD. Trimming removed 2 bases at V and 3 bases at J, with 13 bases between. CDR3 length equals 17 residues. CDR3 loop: CATSDSGGERGANVLTF. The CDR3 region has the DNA TGTGCCACCAGTGATTCGGGCGGGGAGCGTGGGGCCAACGTCCTGACTTTC.

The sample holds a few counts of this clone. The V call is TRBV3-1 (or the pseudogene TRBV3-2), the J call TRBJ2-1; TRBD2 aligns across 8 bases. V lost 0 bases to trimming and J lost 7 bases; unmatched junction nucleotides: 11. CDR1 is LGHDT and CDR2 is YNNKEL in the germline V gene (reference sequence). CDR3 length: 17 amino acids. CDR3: CASSQDQLAAWANEQFF. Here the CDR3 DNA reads TGTGCCAGCAGCCAAGATCAACTAGCGGCTTGGGCTAATGAGCAGTTCTTC.

CDR3 sequence (DNA): TGTGCCAGCACCTTCACAGGGGTGGGAATGAATCAGCCCCAGCATTTT. This translates into CASTFTGVGMNQPQHF. The J gene is TRBJ1-5, the V gene TRBV6-6; 7 positions agree with TRBD1. CDR3 length equals 16 residues. The J segment lost 4 bases and the V segment lost 7 bases, leaving 13 bases of the junction unmatched. CDR1 and CDR2 from the germline V gene are MNHNY and SVGAGI (reference sequence).